This TCR beta chain was recovered during a study of T cell responses to AZD1222 COVID-19 vaccine. The data were produced by immunoSEQ multiplex PCR, yet TCRdb's version contains in-frame clones alone and is incomplete. The table has some 180,000 clones, 70% to 90% seen once. The V end was cut by 6 bases, the J end by 6 bases, with 17 bases between. Germline-derived CDR1 and CDR2 are SNHLY and FYNNEI. This CDR3 comprises 14 residues. The TCR was taken from an adult in good health. The chain recombines TRBV2 with TRBJ1-2; D is uncertain. Sequences were derived from peripheral blood, sampled on day 0 of AZD1222 vaccination. CDR3 region: CASSAEGRYNGYTF. CDR3 DNA sequence: TGTGCCAGCAGCGCTGAAGGACGGTACAATGGCTACACCTTC.